This T cell receptor (beta chain) was observed in a study of metastatic and nonmetastatic thyroid tumors. Overall study context: A comparison of repertoires was made across blood and tumor or nodule tissue from malignant and benign thyroid patients.

Original processing notes: Using the CDR3 differences seen across clinicopathological groups, the authors built a distant-metastasis classifier for papillary thyroid cancer, which was meant to discriminate distant-metastatic patients. TCRdb re-analyzed the PCR reads using MiXCR. For this entry, the V and J calls and clone size follow TCRdb and not the study's own pipeline. The data contain 8,500 to 13,000 clones, more than 25% of them singletons. A remark on this clone: What it binds is not known.

The germline V gene encodes CDR1 ENHRY and CDR2 SYGVKD. There are 16 residues in the CDR3. V lost 2 bases, J lost 2 bases, and 15 bases lay in between. Patients were all untreated before their thyroid surgery. General study points: TCR beta diversity was reportedly significantly higher in malignant thyroid tumors than benign nodules, in blood and tumor.

Material for sequencing was tumor tissue. J is TRBJ1-2 and V is TRBV10-3, with a weak D call TRBD1 (6 bases). The receptor's source is a female donor with papillary thyroid cancer or a benign thyroid nodule (not recorded which). Some clones in this sample may be carry-over from other donors' samples. The CDR3 nucleotides are TGTGCCATCAGTGAGGGGCCGGGGGCCGCGAACTATGGCTACACCTTC. This translates into CAISEGPGAANYGYTF.